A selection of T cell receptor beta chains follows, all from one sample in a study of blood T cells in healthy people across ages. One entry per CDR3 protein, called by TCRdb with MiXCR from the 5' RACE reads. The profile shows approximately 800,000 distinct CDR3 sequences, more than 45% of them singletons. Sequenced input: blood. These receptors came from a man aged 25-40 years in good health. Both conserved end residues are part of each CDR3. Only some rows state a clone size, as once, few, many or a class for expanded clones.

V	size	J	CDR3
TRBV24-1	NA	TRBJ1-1	CATRQGERNTEAFF
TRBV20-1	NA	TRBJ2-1	CSAPSSWEDEQFF
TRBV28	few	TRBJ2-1	CASRGRDRVWVNEQFF
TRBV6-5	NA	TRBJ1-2	CASRNSRQLRDYGYTF
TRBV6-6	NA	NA	CASRPATRASYEQYF
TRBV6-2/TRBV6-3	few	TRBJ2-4	CASNDRGWEQYF
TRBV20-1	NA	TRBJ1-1	CSARESIAFF
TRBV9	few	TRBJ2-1	CASSVQDAINEQFF
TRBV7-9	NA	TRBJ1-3	CASSLDREYDTIYF
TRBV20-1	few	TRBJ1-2	CSPKDPGLLNGYTF
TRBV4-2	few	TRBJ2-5	CASSQQAETQYF
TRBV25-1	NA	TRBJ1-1	CASSEYRTTSEAFF
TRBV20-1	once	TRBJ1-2	CSAPDRSQGDYGYTF
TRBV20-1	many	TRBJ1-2	CSARYWEDYGYTF
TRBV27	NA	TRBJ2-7	CASSQSDGYEQYF
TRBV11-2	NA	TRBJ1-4	CASNNRGEEKLFF
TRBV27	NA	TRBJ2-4	CASSRTGGTKNIQYF
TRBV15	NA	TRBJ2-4	CATSRAATALYF
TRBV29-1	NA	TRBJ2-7	CSVERGGVHEQYF
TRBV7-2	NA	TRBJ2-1	CASSFTGGPDEQFF
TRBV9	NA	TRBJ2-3	CASSASGGNPADTQYF
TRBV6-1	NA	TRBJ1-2	CASSDHLLRQGLGSNYGYTF
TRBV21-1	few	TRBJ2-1	CASSKGIAGGPDEQFF
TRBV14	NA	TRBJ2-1	CASSPAGGPVLSEQFF
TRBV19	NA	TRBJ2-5	CASSRAGGLRETQYF
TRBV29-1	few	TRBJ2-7	CSVARVAGSYEQYF
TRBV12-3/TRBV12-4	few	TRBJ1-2	CASSKPGARGYTF
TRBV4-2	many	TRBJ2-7	CASSQKPGQGADEQYF
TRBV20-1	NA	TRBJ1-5	CSASYQGGQPQHF
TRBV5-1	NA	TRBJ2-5	CASSFGIGSSSGTQYF
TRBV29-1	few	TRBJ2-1	CSVEGLVFHEQFF
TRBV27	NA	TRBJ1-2	CASSSLLVAGSVPGYTF
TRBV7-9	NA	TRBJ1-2	CASSRGEDRDVGYTF
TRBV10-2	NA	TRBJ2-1	CASSEVLLAGERSYNEQFF
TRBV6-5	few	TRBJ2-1	CASSWQLASSYNEQFF
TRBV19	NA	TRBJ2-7	CASSMVIGSYEQYF
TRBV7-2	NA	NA	CASSLGNLAGAGGETQYF
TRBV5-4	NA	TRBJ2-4	CASSLALAGAKNIQYF
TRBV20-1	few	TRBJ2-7	CSARDPTRTSYEQYF
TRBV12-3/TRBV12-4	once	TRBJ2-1	CASRLTSGGAHEQFF
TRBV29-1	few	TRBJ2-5	CSVEEPGRVWAQYF
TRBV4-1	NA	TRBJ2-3	CASRSTSTDTQYF